The 18 T cell receptor beta chains below were found in one sample sequenced in a study of response to subunit inactivated influenza vaccine. TCRdb itself ran the RT-PCR reads through MiXCR, one entry per CDR3 protein. Among more than 700,000 distinct CDR3 sequences listed, 21% were seen once. Here the sequenced sample was PBMCs from blood, taken less than 6 days after vaccination. The receptors derive from a man in his fifties or sixties who received an inactivated influenza vaccine.

V is TRBV29-1 and J is TRBJ2-1; D perhaps matches TRBD1 (6 bases). The length of the CDR3 is 14 residues. CDR1 SQVTM and CDR2 ANQGSEA come from the germline V gene. Deletions cut 0 bases from V and 0 bases from J, with 6 bases between. CDR3 bases: TGCAGCGTTGAAGAGGACAGCTCCTACAATGAGCAGTTCTTC. Translating gives CSVEEDSSYNEQFF.

This clonotype occurred a few times. The chain carries TRBV20-1 and TRBJ2-1, with no clear D. Per germline, CDR1 DFQATT and CDR2 SNEGSKA (reference sequence). The length of the CDR3 is 15 residues. Trimming cost V 6 bases and J 2 bases, with 17 bases left between them. CDR3 region: CSAPITAKTYNEQFF. The DNA for the CDR3 is TGCAGTGCACCAATCACTGCTAAGACCTACAATGAGCAGTTCTTC.

This clonotype was counted a few times. The rearrangement joins TRBV10-3 to TRBJ2-3; TRBD1 aligns across 7 bases. The CDR3 has 17 residues. CDR1 and CDR2 from the germline V gene are ENHRY and SYGVKD. Losses at the gene ends were 5 bases for V and 0 bases for J; bases not matched to a gene: 11. The CDR3 DNA follows: TGTGCCATCAGTACCATTCACAGGGACAGAAGCACAGATACGCAGTATTTT. Residues: CAISTIHRDRSTDTQYF.

This clonotype occurred many times. The J gene is TRBJ1-1, the V gene TRBV20-1, with a tentative D call TRBD1 (6 bases). Trimming cost V 0 bases and J 4 bases, with 18 bases left between them. Germline CDR1 and CDR2: DFQATT and SNEGSKA (reference sequence). This CDR3 region has 16 residues. The CDR3 here is CSARDAGAGWGTEAFF. DNA of the CDR3: TGCAGTGCTAGAGATGCGGGGGCAGGCTGGGGCACTGAAGCTTTCTTT.

This clonotype was seen repeatedly, ten times or more. The junction differs from germline at one of its ends, possibly a read error. The V call is TRBV5-1, the J call TRBJ1-2; D unresolved. The CDR3 has 13 amino acids. CDR1 is SGHRS, CDR2 YFSETQ, per germline. The CDR3 DNA reads as TGTGCCAGCAGCTTAGATGCTAACTATGGCTACACCTTC. Translated, it gives CASSLDANYGYTF.

The gene calls are TRBV18 and TRBJ2-6; possible D gene TRBD1, 6 bases. This CDR3 is 16 amino acids long. Trimming left V 6 bases short and J 1 base short, with 13 bases between. The germline gives CDR1 KGHSH, CDR2 LQKENI. The CDR3 is CASSDPGDSGANVLTF. The CDR3 bases are TGTGCCAGCTCTGACCCAGGGGATTCTGGGGCCAACGTCCTGACTTTC.

The chain carries TRBV20-1 and TRBJ1-5; tentative D call: TRBD1 (5 bases). The CDR3 consists of 15 residues. Trimming left V 5 bases short and J 0 bases short, with 14 bases between. Germline values: CDR1 DFQATT, CDR2 SNEGSKA (reference sequence). CDR3 sequence (DNA): TGCAGTGCTGGGCAGGGAATATATAGCAATCAGCCCCAGCATTTT. This encodes CSAGQGIYSNQPQHF.

J is TRBJ2-1 and V is TRBV5-1, with 12 bases identical to TRBD2. Germline V lookup: CDR1 SGHRS, CDR2 YFSETQ. V shed 0 bases and J 7 bases; nucleotides not matched to a gene: 8. The CDR3 is 17 residues long. The CDR3 protein is CASSLALLAGGGNEQFF. The CDR3 DNA reads TGCGCCAGCAGCTTGGCCCTACTAGCGGGAGGAGGGAATGAGCAGTTCTTC.

The table lists this clonotype with a few counts. J is TRBJ2-6 and V is TRBV18; D not resolved. CDR1 is KGHSH and CDR2 is LQKENI in the germline V gene. The CDR3 is 15 amino acids. V gave up 0 bases and J gave up 3 bases, with 6 bases separating them. The CDR3 coding sequence is TGTGCCAGCTCACCACCGGGTTATGGGGCCAACGTCCTGACTTTC. Residues: CASSPPGYGANVLTF.

This clonotype appeared a few times. The chain employs TRBV28 and TRBJ2-5; D tentatively reads TRBD1 or TRBD2 (6 bases each). Trimming left V 8 bases short and J 5 bases short, with 21 bases between. The V gene's germline CDR1 is MDHEN and CDR2 SYDVKM. The CDR3 sequence is 15 residues long. The CDR3 sequence is CASRPGAMYRETQYF. CDR3 DNA sequence: TGTGCCAGCCGGCCGGGGGCGATGTATAGGGAGACCCAGTACTTC.

A few counts support this clonotype. The gene calls are TRBV29-1 and TRBJ2-6; D remains ambiguous. Germline V gene lookup returns CDR1 SQVTM and CDR2 ANQGSEA. V was shortened by 6 bases and J by 1 base, with 13 bases between the two germline ends. The length of the CDR3 is 15 residues. The CDR3 protein is CSVGPAQSGANVLTF. Written as DNA, the CDR3 is TGCAGCGTAGGACCAGCCCAATCTGGGGCCAACGTCCTGACTTTC.

This clonotype was recorded at least ten times. This chain links TRBV29-1 with TRBJ2-1; 10 bases fit TRBD2. This CDR3 has 14 amino acids. The germline V gene encodes CDR1 SQVTM and CDR2 ANQGSEA. V dropped 4 bases and J dropped 6; count of bases not matched to a gene: 6. The CDR3 spells CSVASLAGANEQFF. The DNA of the CDR3 is TGCAGCGTTGCATCGCTAGCGGGAGCCAATGAGCAGTTCTTC.

In this sample, this clonotype turned up a few times. The chain carries TRBV28 and TRBJ1-2, with a tentative D call TRBD1 (5 bases). Germline CDR1 MDHEN, CDR2 SYDVKM. V was trimmed by 2 bases and J by 8 bases, leaving 12 bases between them. The CDR3 contains 13 residues. CDR3 nucleotides: TGTGCCAGCAGTTTAAGCAGGGTGGGAGGCTACACCTTC. Its translation is CASSLSRVGGYTF.

The rearrangement links TRBV5-5 to TRBJ1-4; D remains unclear. Between the trimmed V and J ends, which lost 3 bases and 7 bases, there was a span of 16 bases. The CDR3 has 15 residues. The germline V gene has CDR1 SGHKS and CDR2 YYEKEE (reference sequence). CDR3 nucleotides: TGTGCCAGCAGCTCCACCCGGATCCGGAGTGAAAAACTGTTTTTT. The encoded protein is CASSSTRIRSEKLFF. Based on the CDR3 plus reference TRBV5-5 and TRBJ1-4, the full variable domain is DAGVTQSPTHLIKTRGQQVTLRCSPISGHKSVSWYQQVLGQGPQFIFQYYEKEERGRGNFPDRFSARQFPNYSSELNVNALLLGDSALYLCASSSTRIRSEKLFFGSGTQLSVL.

The CDR3 nucleotides read TGTGCCAGCAGTTTAGGCAGCTCCGGGACTAGCTCCTACGAGCAGTACTTC. This gives the protein CASSLGSSGTSSYEQYF. J is TRBJ2-7 and V is TRBV12-3 or TRBV12-4, with TRBD2 matching 8 bases. CDR3 size: 17 residues. V gave up 1 base and J gave up 0 bases; unmatched junction bases: 8.

V and J are TRBV4-2 and TRBJ2-1; D is perhaps TRBD1 or TRBD2 (5 bases each). V lost 0 bases to trimming and J lost 6 bases, with 18 bases between them. Germline V gene sequence: CDR1 LGHNA, CDR2 YNFKEQ. CDR3 length: 17 amino acids. CDR3 region: CASSQEPGPLGTNEQFF. In DNA, the CDR3 is TGTGCCAGCAGCCAAGAACCCGGACCCCTAGGGACCAATGAGCAGTTCTTC.

This chain connects TRBV4-3 to TRBJ2-1; 7 positions match TRBD2. Per the germline V gene, CDR1 is LGHNA and CDR2 is YSLEER. The CDR3 covers 15 residues. V lost 5 bases to trimming and J lost 8 bases; unmatched junction nucleotides: 12. The CDR3 nucleotides are TGCGCCAGCAGCGAAGTAGCGGGTCCCTCGGATGAGCAGTTCTTC. It is translated as CASSEVAGPSDEQFF.

The rearrangement uses TRBV28 and TRBJ2-7, with TRBD1 as a possible D gene (6 bases). V was clipped by 6 bases and J by 0 bases, with 18 bases between them. The CDR3 extends over 16 amino acids. CDR1 and CDR2 (germline): MDHEN, SYDVKM. The CDR3 sequence is CASRNNQGKGSYEQYF. For the CDR3, the DNA is TGTGCCAGCAGGAACAACCAGGGGAAGGGCTCCTACGAGCAGTACTTC.